The present entry profiles one T cell receptor beta chain with its context. The CDR3 covers 13 residues. V was clipped by 1 base and J by 6 bases, with 6 bases between them. Germline assignment: CDR1 MGHRA and CDR2 YSYEKL. The TCR beta library used iRepertoire HTBI primers with Arm-PCR amplification of CDR3. In the authors' workflow: Identification yielded around 64 TRBV and around 15 TRBJ segments across samples. TCRdb analysed the multiplex PCR reads with MiXCR anew, one entry per CDR3 protein. The V and J calls here are based on TCRdb, not the publication. The profile shows some 450,000 distinct CDR3 sequences, 20% to 30% of them singletons. The data derive from a study of regulatory T cells in long-lasting Graves disease. Noted time point: persistent/refractory GD, antithyroid drugs over 5 years with positive TRAb. With RNA extracted from PBMCs as input, the TCR library was made. From each patient, about 8.1 milliliters of peripheral blood was drawn and collected into an EDTA anticoagulant tube.

The sequences come from peripheral blood mononuclear cells (PBMCs), collected when the disease was refractory, from a patient treated with antithyroid drugs. This TCR came from a female donor with Graves disease. The genes are TRBV4-1 and TRBJ1-4; D is ambiguous. Here the CDR3 reads CASSQGWDEKLFF. CDR3 in DNA: TGCGCCAGCAGCCAAGGGTGGGATGAAAAACTGTTTTTT.